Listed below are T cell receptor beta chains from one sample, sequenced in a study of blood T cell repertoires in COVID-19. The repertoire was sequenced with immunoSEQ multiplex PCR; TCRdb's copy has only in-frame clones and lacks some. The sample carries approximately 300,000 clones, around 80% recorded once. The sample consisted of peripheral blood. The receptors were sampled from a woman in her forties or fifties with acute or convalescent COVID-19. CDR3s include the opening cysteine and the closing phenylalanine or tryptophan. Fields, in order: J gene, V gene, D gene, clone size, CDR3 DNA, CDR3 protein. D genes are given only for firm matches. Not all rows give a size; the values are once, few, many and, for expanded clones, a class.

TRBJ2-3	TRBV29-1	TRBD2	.	TGCAGCGTTGGGGGAGGGCAGGGAAAGGGAGATACGCAGTATTTT	CSVGGGQGKGDTQYF
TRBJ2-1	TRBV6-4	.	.	TGTGCCAGCAGTGACGGACTTCGGAGGGCCAATGAGCAGTTCTTC	CASSDGLRRANEQFF
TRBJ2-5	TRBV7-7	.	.	TGTGCCAGCAGCCCTGGAGGGACAGCACAAGAGACCCAGTACTTC	CASSPGGTAQETQYF
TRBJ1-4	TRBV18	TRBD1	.	TGTGCCAGCTCACCTGACAGGGGTCATGAAAAACTGTTTTTT	CASSPDRGHEKLFF
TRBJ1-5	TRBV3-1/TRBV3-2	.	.	TGTGCCAGCACCTCTTCGACAGATTATAGCAATCAGCCCCAGCATTTT	CASTSSTDYSNQPQHF
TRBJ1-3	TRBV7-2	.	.	TGTGCCAGCAGCCCAGGGTGGAGGGCTGGAAACACCATATATTTT	CASSPGWRAGNTIYF
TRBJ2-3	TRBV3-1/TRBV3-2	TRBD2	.	TGTGCCAGCAGCCAGACTAGCGGGGGCGCAGATACGCAGTATTTT	CASSQTSGGADTQYF
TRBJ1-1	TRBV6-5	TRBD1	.	TGTGCCAGCAGGGAGGGACAGGCCCACACTGAAGCTTTCTTT	CASREGQAHTEAFF
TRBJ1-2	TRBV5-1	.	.	TGCGCCAGCAGCTACGACAGTACCTATGGCTACACCTTC	CASSYDSTYGYTF
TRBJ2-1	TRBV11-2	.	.	TGTGCCAGCAGCCCGACAGAAGGTTTGAACAATGAGCAGTTCTTC	CASSPTEGLNNEQFF
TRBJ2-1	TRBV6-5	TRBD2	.	TGTGCCAGCAGAAAACTAGCGGGGGGAGAAGAGCAGTTCTTC	CASRKLAGGEEQFF
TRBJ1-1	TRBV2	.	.	TGTGCCAGCAGTGACTTACAGGGGAACACTGAAGCTTTCTTT	CASSDLQGNTEAFF
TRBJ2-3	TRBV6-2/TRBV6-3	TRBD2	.	TGTGCCAGCAGTTACAAAAGCGGGAGAATTGTGGTGACAGATACGCAGTATTTT	CASSYKSGRIVVTDTQYF
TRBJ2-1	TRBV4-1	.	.	TGCGCCAGCAGCCTCCGCCTTGGGGGCACCTCCTACAATGAGCAGTTCTTC	CASSLRLGGTSYNEQFF
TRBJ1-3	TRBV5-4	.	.	TGTGCCAGCAGCTTGGTAGGGGGGGATGGAAACACCATATATTTT	CASSLVGGDGNTIYF
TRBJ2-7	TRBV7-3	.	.	TGTGCCAGCAGCCCCCAGGGAGGGGGTCAGTACGAGCAGTACTTC	CASSPQGGGQYEQYF
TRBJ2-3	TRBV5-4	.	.	TGTGCCAGCAGCTTGGGACTAGACACAGATACGCAGTATTTT	CASSLGLDTDTQYF
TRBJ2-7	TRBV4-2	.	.	TGTGCCAGCAGCACTGGCAGTGCTAGCGTCTACGAGCAGTACTTC	CASSTGSASVYEQYF
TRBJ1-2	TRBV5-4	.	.	TGTGCCGGGGAGGGCTACACCTTC	CAGEGYTF
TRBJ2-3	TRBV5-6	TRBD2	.	TGTGCCAGCAGCTCACTAGCGGCCGCAGATACGCAGTATTTT	CASSSLAAADTQYF
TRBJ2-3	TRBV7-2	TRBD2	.	TGTGCCAGCAGCTTATCAGGACTAGCGGGGGGGGATACGCAGTATTTT	CASSLSGLAGGDTQYF
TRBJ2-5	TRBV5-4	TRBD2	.	TGTGCCAGCAGCCCCTGGACTAGTCCCGAGACCCAGTACTTC	CASSPWTSPETQYF
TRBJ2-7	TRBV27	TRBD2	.	TGTGCCAGTCGACTAGCGGGAGGCTCCTACGAGCAGTACTTC	CASRLAGGSYEQYF
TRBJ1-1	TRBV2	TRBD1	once	TGTGCCAGCAGCGTGAGAATTGGGACAGCCATGAACACTGAAGCTTTCTTT	CASSVRIGTAMNTEAFF
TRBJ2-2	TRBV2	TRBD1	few	TGTGCCAGCAGTTCCGGGACAGGGGTTGCCGGGGAGCTGTTTTTT	CASSSGTGVAGELFF
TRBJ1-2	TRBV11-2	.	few	TGTGCCAGCAGCTCAACCCGGGAGTCATCTTATGGCTACACCTTC	CASSSTRESSYGYTF
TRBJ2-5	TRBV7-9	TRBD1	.	TGTGCCAGCAGCTTACGTACGGGACAGGAAGAGACCCAGTACTTC	CASSLRTGQEETQYF
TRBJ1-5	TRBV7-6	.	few	TGTGCCAGCAGCTTAGACCAGGGTCAGCCCCAGCATTTT	CASSLDQGQPQHF
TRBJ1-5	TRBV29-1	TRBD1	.	TGCAGCGCCAGACAGGGAACGGGCAATCAGCCCCAGCATTTT	CSARQGTGNQPQHF
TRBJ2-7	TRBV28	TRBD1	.	TGTGCCAGCAGTAGCGGACAGGGGGCGCGCCTCAACGAGCAGTACTTC	CASSSGQGARLNEQYF
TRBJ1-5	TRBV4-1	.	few	TGCGCCAGCAGCCCTACGGGGGATAGCAATCAGCCCCAGCATTTT	CASSPTGDSNQPQHF
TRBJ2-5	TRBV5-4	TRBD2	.	TGTGCCAGCAGCTCGGGACTAGCGGGGGCATTCCAAGAGACCCAGTACTTC	CASSSGLAGAFQETQYF
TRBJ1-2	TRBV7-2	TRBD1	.	TGTGCCAGCAGCCCGGGTGCGACAGGGGATGGCTACACCTTC	CASSPGATGDGYTF
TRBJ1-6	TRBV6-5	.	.	TGTGCCAGCAGTCGACTGAGCTATAATTCACCCCTCCACTTT	CASSRLSYNSPLHF
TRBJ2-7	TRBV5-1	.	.	TGCGCCAGCAGCTCACTCCGGGCTGCAGGGGAGCAGTACTTC	CASSSLRAAGEQYF
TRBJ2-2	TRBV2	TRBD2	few	TGTGCCAGCAGTGAAGAGTCTAGCGGGTACACCGGGGAGCTGTTTTTT	CASSEESSGYTGELFF
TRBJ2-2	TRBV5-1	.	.	TGCGCCAGCAGCTTCGTCCGACTAGAAGAGCCCGGGGAGCTGTTTTTT	CASSFVRLEEPGELFF
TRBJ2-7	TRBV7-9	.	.	TGTGCCAGCAGTTTAGGGGGCGCGGGAGGCCTCTCCTCCTACGAGCAGTACTTC	CASSLGGAGGLSSYEQYF
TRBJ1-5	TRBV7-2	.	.	TGTGCCAGCAGTCTTACCCAGGGTCAGCCCCAGCATTTT	CASSLTQGQPQHF
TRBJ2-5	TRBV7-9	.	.	TGTGCCAGCAGCCCTCCGGGACTCCAAGAGACCCAGTACTTC	CASSPPGLQETQYF
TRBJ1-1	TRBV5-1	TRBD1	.	TGCGCCAGCAGCTTGTTAGTGGGACAGGCGGCTGAAGCTTTCTTT	CASSLLVGQAAEAFF
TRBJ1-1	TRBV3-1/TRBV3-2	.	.	TGTGCCAGCAGCCTGCATTCGGCTGAAGCTTTCTTT	CASSLHSAEAFF
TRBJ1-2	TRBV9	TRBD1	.	TGTGCCAGCAGCGTAGTTGACAGGGTCTCTGGCTACACCTTC	CASSVVDRVSGYTF
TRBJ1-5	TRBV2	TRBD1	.	TGTGCCAGCAGCGGACAGGGGGCATATCAGCCCCAGCATTTT	CASSGQGAYQPQHF
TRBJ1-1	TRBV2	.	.	TGTGCCAGCAGACTAAACACTGAAGCTTTCTTT	CASRLNTEAFF
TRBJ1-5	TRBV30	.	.	TGTGCCTGGAGTGATCCCCGCCGTCAGGGGATAAATCAGCCCCAGCATTTT	CAWSDPRRQGINQPQHF